One T cell receptor beta chain is described in this entry. What it binds is not known. The data originate from a study of blood T cells in healthy people across ages. The overall study: Capture via template switching afforded approximately one barcoded beta molecule per two T cells. General study results and limits: Diversity figures derived from one million T cells were judged to underestimate the true value. Among long-lived donors, naive CD4+ cells were more numerous and diversity higher than in aged donors.

Alongside a J-beta primer mix, a sample-barcoded 5' primer served in a second PCR lasting about 7 to 12 cycles. At least 3 million CDR3-containing paired-end reads were obtained per sample. TCRdb itself ran the 5' RACE reads through MiXCR, one entry per CDR3 protein. Here the sample spans about 1,600,000 distinct CDR3 sequences, 40% to 50% being singletons. Trimming took 10 bases from V and 0 from J, leaving 26 bases between them. Germline assignment: CDR1 SGHRS and CDR2 YFSETQ. CDR3 size: 18 residues. The sequenced material came from blood. This TCR came from a woman in her late teens or twenties in good health. The gene calls are TRBV5-1 and TRBJ1-5, with D possibly TRBD1 on 6 matching bases. The CDR3 nucleotides read TGCGCCGGCGAGCAGGGATATAGGGGGGCTGCTAGCAATCAGCCCCAGCATTTT. This gives the protein CAGEQGYRGAASNQPQHF.